The sample holds one count of the clone carrying this T cell receptor (beta chain). Its antigen is not known. The CDR3 consists of 16 residues. Unmatched junction bases numbered 3, after V lost 1 base and J lost 0 bases. From germline, CDR1 is SGHRS and CDR2 YFSETQ. TCRdb keeps only in-frame clones here, not all; method: immunoSEQ multiplex PCR. The sample contains about 74,000 clones, 80% to 95% of which appear only once. This sample was included in a study of T cell responses to AZD1222 COVID-19 vaccine. Broader study findings: The study found Spike-specific TCR breadth and depth rose after two AZD1222 doses.

The chain has TRBV5-1 and TRBJ2-3; 9 bases are a match to TRBD2. The source of this sequence is an adult who received the AZD1222 COVID-19 vaccine. This specimen consisted of peripheral blood, obtained 28 days after the second AZD1222 dose. CDR3 coding DNA: TGCGCCAGCAGCTTGCTAACTAGCGGGAGCACAGATACGCAGTATTTT. It codes for CASSLLTSGSTDTQYF.